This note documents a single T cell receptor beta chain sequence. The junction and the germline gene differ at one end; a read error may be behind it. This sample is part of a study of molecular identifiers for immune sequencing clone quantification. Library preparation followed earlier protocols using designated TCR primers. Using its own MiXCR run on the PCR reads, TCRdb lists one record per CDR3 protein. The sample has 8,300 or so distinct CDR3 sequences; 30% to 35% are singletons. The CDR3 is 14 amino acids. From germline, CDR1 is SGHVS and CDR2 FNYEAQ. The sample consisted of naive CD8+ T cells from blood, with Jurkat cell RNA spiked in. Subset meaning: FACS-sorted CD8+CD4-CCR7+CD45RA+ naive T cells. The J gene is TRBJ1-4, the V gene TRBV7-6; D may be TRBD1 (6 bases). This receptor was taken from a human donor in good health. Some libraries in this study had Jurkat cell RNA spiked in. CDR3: CASSLVGQNERLFF. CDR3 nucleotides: TGTGCCAGCAGCTTAGTTGGACAGAATGAAAGACTGTTTTTT.